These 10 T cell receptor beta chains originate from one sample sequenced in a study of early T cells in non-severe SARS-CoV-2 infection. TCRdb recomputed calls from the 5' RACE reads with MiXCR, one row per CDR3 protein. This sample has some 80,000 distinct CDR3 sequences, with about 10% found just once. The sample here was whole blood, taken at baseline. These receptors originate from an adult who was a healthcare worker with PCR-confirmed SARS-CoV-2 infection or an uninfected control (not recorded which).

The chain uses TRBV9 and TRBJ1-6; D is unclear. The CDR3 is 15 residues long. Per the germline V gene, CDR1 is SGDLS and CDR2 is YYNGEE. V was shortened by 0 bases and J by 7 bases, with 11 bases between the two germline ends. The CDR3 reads CASSVANSANSPLHF. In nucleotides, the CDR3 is TGTGCCAGCAGCGTAGCGAACAGCGCCAATTCACCCCTCCACTTT.

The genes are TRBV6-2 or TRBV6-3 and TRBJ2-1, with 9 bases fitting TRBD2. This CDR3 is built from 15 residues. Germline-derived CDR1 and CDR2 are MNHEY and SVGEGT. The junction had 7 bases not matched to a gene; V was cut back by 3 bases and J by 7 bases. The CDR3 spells CASSYQRSGRNEQFF. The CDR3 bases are TGTGCCAGCAGTTATCAGAGAAGCGGGAGGAATGAGCAGTTCTTC.

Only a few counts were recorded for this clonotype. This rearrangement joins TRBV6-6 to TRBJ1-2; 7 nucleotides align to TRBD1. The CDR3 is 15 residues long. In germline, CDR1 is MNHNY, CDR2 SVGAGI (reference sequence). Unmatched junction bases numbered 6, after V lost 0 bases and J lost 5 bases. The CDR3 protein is CASSYSARGWYGYTF. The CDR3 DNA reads TGTGCCAGCAGTTACTCAGCCAGGGGGTGGTATGGCTACACCTTC.

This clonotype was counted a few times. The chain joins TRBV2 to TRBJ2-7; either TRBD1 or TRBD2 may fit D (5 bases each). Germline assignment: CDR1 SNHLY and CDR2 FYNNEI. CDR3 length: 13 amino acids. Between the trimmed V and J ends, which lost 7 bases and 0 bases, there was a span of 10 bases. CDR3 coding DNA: TGTGCCAGCAACAACGGGGCCTCCTACGAGCAGTACTTC. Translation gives CASNNGASYEQYF.

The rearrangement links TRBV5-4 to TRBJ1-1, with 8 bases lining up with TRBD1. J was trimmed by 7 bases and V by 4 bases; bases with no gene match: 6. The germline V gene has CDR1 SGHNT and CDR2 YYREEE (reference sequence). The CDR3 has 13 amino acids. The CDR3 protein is CASSNTGGLEAFF. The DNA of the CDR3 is TGTGCCAGCAGCAATACAGGGGGGCTTGAAGCTTTCTTT. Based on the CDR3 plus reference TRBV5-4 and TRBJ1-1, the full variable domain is ETGVTQSPTHLIKTRGQQVTLRCSSQSGHNTVSWYQQALGQGPQFIFQYYREEENGRGNFPPRFSGLQFPNYSSELNVNALELDDSALYLCASSNTGGLEAFFGQGTRLTVV.

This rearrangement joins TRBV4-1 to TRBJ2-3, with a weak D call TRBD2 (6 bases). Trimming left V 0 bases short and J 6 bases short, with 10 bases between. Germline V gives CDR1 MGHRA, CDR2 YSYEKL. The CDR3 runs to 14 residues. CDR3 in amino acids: CASSQDPGADTQYF. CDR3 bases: TGCGCCAGCAGCCAAGATCCGGGAGCTGATACGCAGTATTTT.

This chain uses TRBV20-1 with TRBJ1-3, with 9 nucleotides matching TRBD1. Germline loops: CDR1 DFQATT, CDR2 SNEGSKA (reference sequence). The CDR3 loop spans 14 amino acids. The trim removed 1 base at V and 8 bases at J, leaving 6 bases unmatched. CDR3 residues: CSARAPTGGDTIYF. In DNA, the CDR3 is TGCAGTGCTAGAGCCCCGACAGGGGGGGACACCATATATTTT.

The CDR3 spells CASSPTSGSRNIQYF. The CDR3 DNA sequence: TGTGCCAGCAGTCCGACTAGCGGGAGCCGAAACATTCAGTACTTC. J is TRBJ2-4 and V is TRBV12-3 or TRBV12-4; TRBD2 matches at 12 bases. CDR3 length: 15 residues. V lost 5 bases to trimming and J lost 6 bases; unmatched junction nucleotides: 5.

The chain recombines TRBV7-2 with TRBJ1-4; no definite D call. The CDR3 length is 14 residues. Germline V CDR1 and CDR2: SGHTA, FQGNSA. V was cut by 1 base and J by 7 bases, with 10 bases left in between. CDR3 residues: CASSLGGWSEKLFF. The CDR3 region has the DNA TGTGCCAGCAGCTTAGGGGGTTGGAGTGAAAAACTGTTTTTT.

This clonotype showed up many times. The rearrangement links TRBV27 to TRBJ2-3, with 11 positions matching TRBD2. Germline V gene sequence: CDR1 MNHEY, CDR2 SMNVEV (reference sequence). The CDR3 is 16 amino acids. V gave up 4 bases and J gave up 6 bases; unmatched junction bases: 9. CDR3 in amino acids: CASSSLTSGAGDTQYF. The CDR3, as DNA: TGTGCCAGCAGTTCGCTGACTAGCGGGGCCGGGGATACGCAGTATTTT.